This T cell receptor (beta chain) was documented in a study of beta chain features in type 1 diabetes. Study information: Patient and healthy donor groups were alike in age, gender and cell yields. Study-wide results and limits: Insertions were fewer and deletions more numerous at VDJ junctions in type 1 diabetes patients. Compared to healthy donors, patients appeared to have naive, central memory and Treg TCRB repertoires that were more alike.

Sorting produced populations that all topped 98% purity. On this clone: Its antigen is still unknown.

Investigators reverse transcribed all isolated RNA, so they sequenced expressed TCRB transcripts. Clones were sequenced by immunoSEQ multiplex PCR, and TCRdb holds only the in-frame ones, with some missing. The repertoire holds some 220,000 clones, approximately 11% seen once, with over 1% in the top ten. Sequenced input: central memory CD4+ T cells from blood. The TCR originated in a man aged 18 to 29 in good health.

CDR3 in amino acids: CASSHHRREAGELFF. CDR3 DNA sequence: TGTGCCAGCAGTCATCACCGGAGGGAGGCCGGGGAGCTGTTTTTT. V usage is TRBV25-1 and J usage is TRBJ2-2; TRBD2 might be the D (6 bases). The CDR3 has 15 amino acids. Trimming removed 5 bases from V and 6 bases from J, with 16 bases in between. Germline V gives CDR1 MGHDK, CDR2 SYGVNS.